The 8 T cell receptor beta chains listed next were all sequenced from one sample in a study of CD4 T cells in relation to SARS-CoV-2 and coronaviruses. Repertoires were generated with immunoSEQ multiplex PCR, while TCRdb's copy carries only in-frame clones and drops some. Here the sample spans 20,000 to 30,000 clones, around 82% being singletons. Unexposed donor CD4+ T cells date from about 2011-2018, before the COVID-19 pandemic. Isolation of CD4+ T cells took place after roughly nine days in culture. For these TCRs, the target antigens are not known. The sample comprised CD4+ T cells from PBMCs, cultured in vitro. These receptors came from a human donor in good health.

The genes are TRBV2 and TRBJ2-5; perhaps TRBD2 as D (6 bases). This CDR3 is built from 15 residues. CDR1 SNHLY and CDR2 FYNNEI come from the germline V gene. The ends were cut back, 6 bases at V and 5 bases at J, with 19 bases in the middle. CDR3 bases: TGTGCCAGCAGACAGGCGGGGACTTCGGGTGAGACCCAGTACTTC. It codes for CASRQAGTSGETQYF.

The genes are TRBV18 and TRBJ1-4; no firm D call. The CDR3 is 16 amino acids. Trimming cost V 6 bases and J 0 bases, with 14 bases left between them. Per germline, CDR1 KGHSH and CDR2 LQKENI. The CDR3: CASSPMNRATNEKLFF. CDR3 DNA: TGTGCCAGCTCTCCGATGAACCGTGCAACTAATGAAAAACTGTTTTTT.

This sequence joins TRBV5-1 and TRBJ2-7; D is undetermined. Germline V gene sequence: CDR1 SGHRS, CDR2 YFSETQ. With 3 bases removed from V and 3 bases from J, the gap between germline ends came to 7 bases. CDR3 length: 12 amino acids. As DNA, the CDR3 is TGCGCCAGCAGCTCGGTGCTCTACGAGCAGTACTTC. Translation gives CASSSVLYEQYF.

The chain employs TRBV4-1 and TRBJ1-5; the match to TRBD1 covers 7 bases. This CDR3 region has 14 residues. The germline gives CDR1 MGHRA, CDR2 YSYEKL. Losses at the gene ends were 5 bases for V and 6 bases for J; bases not matched to a gene: 7. The CDR3 nucleotides are TGCGCCAGCAGCTTGCGACAGGGCAGTCAGCCCCAGCATTTT. Its protein is CASSLRQGSQPQHF.

V gene TRBV18 combines with J gene TRBJ2-5; D not certain. Germline V CDR1 and CDR2: KGHSH, LQKENI. The CDR3 length is 14 residues. Trimming left V 1 base short and J 5 bases short, with 11 bases between. The CDR3 nucleotides are TGTGCCAGCTCACCACGAACCCTCGGGGAGACCCAGTACTTC. Residues: CASSPRTLGETQYF.

V gene TRBV28 combines with J gene TRBJ1-2; D gene unclear. Germline CDR1 is MDHEN and CDR2 is SYDVKM. This CDR3 is built from 14 residues. V dropped 6 bases and J dropped 0 bases, with 11 bases sitting between them. In DNA, the CDR3 is TGTGCCAGCAGACCAGGACCAGCTAACTATGGCTACACCTTC. This encodes CASRPGPANYGYTF.

V gene TRBV28 combines with J gene TRBJ1-2, with D perhaps TRBD1 (6 bases). This CDR3 is built from 15 residues. Trimming removed 7 bases at V and 0 bases at J, with 15 bases between. Germline CDR1 reads MDHEN; CDR2 reads SYDVKM. In DNA form, the CDR3 reads TGTGCCAGCAACCTTGAAAGGACAGCTAACTATGGCTACACCTTC. Protein: CASNLERTANYGYTF.

The rearrangement links TRBV5-1 to TRBJ2-5; the D is unclear. The CDR3 contains 12 residues. V lost 0 bases and J 5 bases, leaving 5 bases between the germline ends. Germline lookup yields CDR1 SGHRS and CDR2 YFSETQ. CDR3 sequence reads: CASSLARETQYF. DNA of the CDR3: TGCGCCAGCAGCTTGGCCCGGGAGACCCAGTACTTC.